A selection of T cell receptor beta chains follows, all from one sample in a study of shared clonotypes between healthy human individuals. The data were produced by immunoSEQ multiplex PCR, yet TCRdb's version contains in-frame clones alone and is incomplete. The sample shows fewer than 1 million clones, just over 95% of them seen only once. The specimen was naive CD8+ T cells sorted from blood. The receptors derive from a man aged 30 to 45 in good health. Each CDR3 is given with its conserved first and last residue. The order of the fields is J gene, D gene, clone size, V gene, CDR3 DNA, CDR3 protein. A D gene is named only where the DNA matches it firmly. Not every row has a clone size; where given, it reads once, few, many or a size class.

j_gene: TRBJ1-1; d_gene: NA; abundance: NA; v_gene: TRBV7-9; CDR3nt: TGTGCCAGCAGCTTAAATCTAGCAGCTTTCTTT; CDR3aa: CASSLNLAAFF
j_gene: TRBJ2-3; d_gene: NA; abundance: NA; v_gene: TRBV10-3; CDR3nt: TGTGCCATCAGGATTACAGATACGCAGTATTTT; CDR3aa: CAIRITDTQYF
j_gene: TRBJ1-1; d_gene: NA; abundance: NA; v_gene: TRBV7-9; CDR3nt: TGTGCCAGCAGCCTTCGGCAGGAGGGGACTGAAGCTTTCTTT; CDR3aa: CASSLRQEGTEAFF
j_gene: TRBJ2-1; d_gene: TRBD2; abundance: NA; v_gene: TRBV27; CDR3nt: TGTGCCAGCCGCTATTTACTAGCGGGACCAACCAAGAGCTCCTACAATGAGCAGTTCTTC; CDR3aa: CASRYLLAGPTKSSYNEQFF
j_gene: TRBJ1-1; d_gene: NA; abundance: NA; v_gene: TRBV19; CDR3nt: TGTGCCAGTAGTATAGTTCAGTTCCCGAACACTGAAGCTTTCTTT; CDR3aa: CASSIVQFPNTEAFF
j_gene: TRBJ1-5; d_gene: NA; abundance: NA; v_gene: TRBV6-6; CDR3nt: TGTGCCAGCAGAGATACAGGGAATCAGCCCCAGCATTTT; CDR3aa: CASRDTGNQPQHF
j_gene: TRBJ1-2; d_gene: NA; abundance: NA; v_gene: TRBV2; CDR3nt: TGTGCCAGCAAGAATCGAGGCGCCGGCATCTACACCTTC; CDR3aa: CASKNRGAGIYTF
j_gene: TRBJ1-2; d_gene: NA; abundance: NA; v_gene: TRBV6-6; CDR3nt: TGTGCCAGCACTTGGACAGCCAACAACTATGGCTACACCTTC; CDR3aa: CASTWTANNYGYTF
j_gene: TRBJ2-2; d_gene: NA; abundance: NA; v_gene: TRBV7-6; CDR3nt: TGTGCCAGCAGTAACAGGGATTTCACCGGGGAGCTGTTTTTT; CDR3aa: CASSNRDFTGELFF
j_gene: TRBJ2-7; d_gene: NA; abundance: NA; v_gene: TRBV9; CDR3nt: TGTGCCAGCAGCGTATACGACAGGAGCTACGAGCAGTACTTC; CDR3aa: CASSVYDRSYEQYF
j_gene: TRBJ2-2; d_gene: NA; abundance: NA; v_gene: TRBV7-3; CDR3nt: TGTGCCAGCAGATCCGAAGGACCTTCACAGAACACCGGGGAGCTGTTTTTT; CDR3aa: CASRSEGPSQNTGELFF
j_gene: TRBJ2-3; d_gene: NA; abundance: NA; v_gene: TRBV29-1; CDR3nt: TGCAGCGTTGAGCTTGGTAGGGGCACAGATACGCAGTATTTT; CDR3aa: CSVELGRGTDTQYF
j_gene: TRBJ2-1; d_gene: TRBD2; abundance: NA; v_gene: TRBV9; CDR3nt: TGTGCCAGCAGCCCGGGACTAGCAGGGTCTCCCAGCTCCTACAATGAGCAGTTCTTC; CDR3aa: CASSPGLAGSPSSYNEQFF
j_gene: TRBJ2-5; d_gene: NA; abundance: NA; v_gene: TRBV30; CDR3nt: TGTGCCTTGGAGACCCAGTACTTC; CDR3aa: CALETQYF
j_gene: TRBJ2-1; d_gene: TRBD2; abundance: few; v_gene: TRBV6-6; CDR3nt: TGTGCCAGCAGCCACGGGAGGGCCAAGTACAATGAGCAGTTCTTC; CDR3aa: CASSHGRAKYNEQFF
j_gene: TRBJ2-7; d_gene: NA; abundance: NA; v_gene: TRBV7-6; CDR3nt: TGTGCCAGCAGCCCTGACGCAAAACCCTACGAGCAGTACTTC; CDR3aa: CASSPDAKPYEQYF
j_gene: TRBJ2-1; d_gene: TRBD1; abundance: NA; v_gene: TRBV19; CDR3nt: TGTGCCAGTAGTAAGTGGGACAGCGACAACAATGAGCAGTTCTTC; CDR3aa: CASSKWDSDNNEQFF
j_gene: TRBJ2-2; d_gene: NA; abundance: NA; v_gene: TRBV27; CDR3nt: TGTGCCAGCAGTTTCGGGGGCGGGACCGGGGAGCTGTTTTTT; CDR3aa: CASSFGGGTGELFF
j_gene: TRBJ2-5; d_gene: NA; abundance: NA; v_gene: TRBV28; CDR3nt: TGTGCCAGCAGTTCAAATCAGGACCAAGAGACCCAGTACTTC; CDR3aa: CASSSNQDQETQYF
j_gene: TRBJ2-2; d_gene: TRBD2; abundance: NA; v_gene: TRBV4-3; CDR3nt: TGCGCCAGCAGCCTTGGACTAGCGGGTGTGCTGTTTTTT; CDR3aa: CASSLGLAGVLFF
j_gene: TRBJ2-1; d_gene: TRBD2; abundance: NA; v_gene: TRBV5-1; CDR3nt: TGCGCCAGCAGCTTGATAGCGGGAGGTTCATACAATGAGCAGTTCTTC; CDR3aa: CASSLIAGGSYNEQFF
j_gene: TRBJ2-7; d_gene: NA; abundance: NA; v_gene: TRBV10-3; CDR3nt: TGTGCCATCAGGGAGGGGGACGAGCAGTACTTC; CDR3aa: CAIREGDEQYF
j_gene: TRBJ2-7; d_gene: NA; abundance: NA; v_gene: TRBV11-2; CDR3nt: TGTGCCAGCAGCTCAGACCGGAGGATCAACGAGCAGTACTTC; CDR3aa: CASSSDRRINEQYF
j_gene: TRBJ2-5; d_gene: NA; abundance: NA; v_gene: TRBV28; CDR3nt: TGTGCCAGCAGTTTATTTAGCGGCACCCAAGAGACCCAGTACTTC; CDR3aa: CASSLFSGTQETQYF
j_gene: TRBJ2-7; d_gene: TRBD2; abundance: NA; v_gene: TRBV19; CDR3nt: TGTGCCAGTAGTATAAGTCTAGCGGGAGCTAACGAGCAGTACTTC; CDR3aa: CASSISLAGANEQYF
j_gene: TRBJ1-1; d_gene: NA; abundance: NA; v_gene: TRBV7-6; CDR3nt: TGTGCCAGCAGCCCCGGTGGGTCTGGAGCTTTCTTT; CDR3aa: CASSPGGSGAFF
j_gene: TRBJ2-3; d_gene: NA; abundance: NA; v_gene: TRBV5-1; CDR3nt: TGCGCCAGCAGCTTGGGTAGCGGAACTAGCACAGATACGCAGTATTTT; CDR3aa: CASSLGSGTSTDTQYF
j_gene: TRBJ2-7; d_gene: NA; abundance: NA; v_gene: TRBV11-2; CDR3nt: TGTGCCAGCACCCCTCGACCGACAGGTCTCTACGAGCAGTACTTC; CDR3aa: CASTPRPTGLYEQYF
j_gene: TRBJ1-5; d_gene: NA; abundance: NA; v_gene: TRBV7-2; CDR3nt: TGTGCCAGCAGCCCTGGCCTGGGCGGGGTTCAGCCCCAGCATTTT; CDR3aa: CASSPGLGGVQPQHF
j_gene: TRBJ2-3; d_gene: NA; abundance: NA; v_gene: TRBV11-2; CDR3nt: TGTGCCAGCAGCTTAGAGGGGAGCGGGTACACAGATACGCAGTATTTT; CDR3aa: CASSLEGSGYTDTQYF
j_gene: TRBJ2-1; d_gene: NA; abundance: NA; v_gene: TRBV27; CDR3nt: TGTGCCAGCAGTTTAGACAGAACCACTAGCTCCTACAATGAGCAGTTCTTC; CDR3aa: CASSLDRTTSSYNEQFF
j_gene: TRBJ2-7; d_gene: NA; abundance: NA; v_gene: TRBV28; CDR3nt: TGTGCCAGCAGTTCGGCCAGGGTAAACTACGAGCAGTACTTC; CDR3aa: CASSSARVNYEQYF
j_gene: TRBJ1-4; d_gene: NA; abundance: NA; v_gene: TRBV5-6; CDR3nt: TGTGCCAGCAGCTATACAGGGATGTATGAAAAACTGTTTTTT; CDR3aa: CASSYTGMYEKLFF
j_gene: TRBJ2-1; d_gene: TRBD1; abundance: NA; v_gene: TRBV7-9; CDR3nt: TGTGCCAGCAGCTCTCGACAGGGGGCTACCTCCTACAATGAGCAGTTCTTC; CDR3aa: CASSSRQGATSYNEQFF
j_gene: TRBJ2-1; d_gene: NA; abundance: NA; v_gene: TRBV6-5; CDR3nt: TGTGCCAGCAGTTCACAGGGTAGCAGTCCCCCGTTCTTC; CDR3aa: CASSSQGSSPPFF
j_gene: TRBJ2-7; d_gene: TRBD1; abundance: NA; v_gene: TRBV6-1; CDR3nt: TGTGCCAGCAGTGAAGACAGGGGGAGTGAGTACGAGCAGTACTTC; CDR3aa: CASSEDRGSEYEQYF
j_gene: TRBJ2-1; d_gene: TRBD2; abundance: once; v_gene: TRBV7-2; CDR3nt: TGTGCCAGCAGCTTAGTGGCTAGCGGGACGTCTCCCAATGAGCAGTTCTTC; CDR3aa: CASSLVASGTSPNEQFF
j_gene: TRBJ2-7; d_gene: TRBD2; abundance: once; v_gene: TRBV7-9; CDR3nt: TGTGCCAGCAGCATTCCACCGAGGGTCCGGGACTACCCAACCTACGAGCAGTACTTC; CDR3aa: CASSIPPRVRDYPTYEQYF
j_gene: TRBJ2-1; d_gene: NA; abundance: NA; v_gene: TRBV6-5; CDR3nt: TGTGCCAGCAGTTACTCGAATGGACGCAATGAGCAGTTCTTC; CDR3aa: CASSYSNGRNEQFF
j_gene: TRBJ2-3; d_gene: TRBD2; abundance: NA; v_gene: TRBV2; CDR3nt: TGTGCCAGCAGTGATTGGAGCGGGAGAAGGACAGATACGCAGTATTTT; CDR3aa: CASSDWSGRRTDTQYF
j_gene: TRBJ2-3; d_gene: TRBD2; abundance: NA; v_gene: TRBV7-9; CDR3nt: TGTGCCAGCAGCCCGACTAGCGGGTGGCCAGATACGCAGTATTTT; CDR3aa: CASSPTSGWPDTQYF
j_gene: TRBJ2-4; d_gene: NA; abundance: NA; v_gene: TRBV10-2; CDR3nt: TGCGCCAGCAGCTTTAGTGAGTCCACAAACATTCAGTACTTC; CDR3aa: CASSFSESTNIQYF